This T cell receptor (beta chain) emerged from a study of naive and memory T cell subsets. Regarding the study as a whole: Naive repertoires, especially CD8, held a few larger clonotypes, possibly memory cells re-expressing CD45RA. No ground truth validated the naive and memory repertoire findings.

This clonotype was detected only a few times. Antigen unknown. Two oligonucleotides, mixed equimolar, formed the beta constant-region primer covering TRBC1 and TRBC2. Ligated cDNA was amplified by four rounds of PCR with nested alpha and beta constant-region primers and SP2. TCRdb itself ran the UMI-ligation and nested PCR reads through MiXCR, one entry per CDR3 protein. Among about 150,000 distinct CDR3 sequences, approximately 22% were seen once, and the ten largest hold about 0.11%. Material: naive CD4+ T cells from blood. The clonotype was recovered from a human donor in good health.

CDR3 residues: CASSLDGLRTDTQYF. In nucleotides, the CDR3 is TGCGCCAGCAGCTTGGATGGACTAAGGACAGATACGCAGTATTTT. The chain links TRBV5-1 to TRBJ2-3, with D tentatively TRBD2 (6 bases). Germline values: CDR1 SGHRS, CDR2 YFSETQ. Trimming pared 0 bases from V and 3 bases from J, leaving 11 bases between. The CDR3 contains 15 residues.